The 9 T cell receptor beta chains given below trace back to one sample, sequenced in a study of T cells in tumors after PD-1 blockade. TCRdb's copy holds only in-frame clones and misses some; the assay was immunoSEQ multiplex PCR. The table records approximately 63,000 clones, 74% of them present only once. The starting material was PBMCs, obtained after anti-PD-1 treatment. The receptor set was obtained from a human donor with basal cell carcinoma.

The genes are TRBV5-5 and TRBJ1-6; no clear D gene. The CDR3 loop spans 15 amino acids. Deletions cut 6 bases from V and 3 bases from J, with 13 bases between. Per germline, CDR1 SGHKS and CDR2 YYEKEE (reference sequence). This CDR3 reads CASTPAENYNSPLHF. CDR3 bases: TGTGCCAGCACCCCGGCGGAGAACTATAATTCACCCCTCCACTTT. The variable domain in full, completed from reference TRBV5-5 and TRBJ1-6, reads DAGVTQSPTHLIKTRGQQVTLRCSPISGHKSVSWYQQVLGQGPQFIFQYYEKEERGRGNFPDRFSARQFPNYSSELNVNALLLGDSALYLCASTPAENYNSPLHFGNGTRLTVT.

This chain connects TRBV5-6 to TRBJ1-5, with TRBD1 matching over 9 bases. CDR1 is SGHDT, CDR2 YYEEEE, per germline. After removal of 4 bases from V and 4 bases from J, the junction contained 15 bases not matched to a gene. This CDR3 region has 18 residues. The CDR3 nucleotides are TGTGCCAGCAGCCCGACTAAATCTGGACAGGGGAAGAATCAGCCCCAGCATTTT. Its translation: CASSPTKSGQGKNQPQHF.

This clone was found a few times. The CDR3 DNA is TGTGCCAGCAGCTTGAATCAGCCCCAGCATTTT. Translated: CASSLNQPQHF. The rearrangement joins TRBV5-8 to TRBJ1-5; D not certain. Per germline, CDR1 SGHTS and CDR2 YDEGEE. This CDR3 is 11 amino acids long. The V end lost 1 base, the J end lost 4 bases, and 0 bases lay between the germline ends.

The chain uses TRBV3-1 (or the pseudogene TRBV3-2) and TRBJ2-6; no clear D. With 1 base removed from V and 1 base from J, the gap between germline ends came to 11 bases. The CDR3 consists of 17 residues. Germline V gives CDR1 LGHDT, CDR2 YNNKEL (reference sequence). CDR3 sequence (DNA): TGTGCCAGCAGCCAAGTCCCGACCCTTTCTGGGGCCAACGTCCTGACTTTC. Translating gives CASSQVPTLSGANVLTF.

The CDR3 sequence is CAWGDRGLINSPLHF. DNA of the CDR3: TGTGCCTGGGGTGACAGGGGGCTTATTAATTCACCCCTCCACTTT. V and J are TRBV30 and TRBJ1-6; 10 nucleotides align to TRBD1. The V gene end was trimmed by 5 bases and the J gene end by 6 bases; junction bases not matched to a gene: 7. CDR1 is GTSNPN and CDR2 is SVGIG in the germline V gene (reference sequence). CDR3 length equals 15 residues.

V usage is TRBV10-1 and J usage is TRBJ2-7, with D perhaps matching TRBD1 (6 bases). The CDR3 contains 13 residues. Germline-derived CDR1 and CDR2 are WNHNN and SYGVQD (reference sequence). Trimming stripped 3 bases from V and 3 bases from J, with 9 bases between. CDR3 DNA: TGCGCCAGCAGTGACAGGGGTGACTACGAGCAGTACTTC. Translation: CASSDRGDYEQYF.

This rearrangement joins TRBV25-1 to TRBJ1-5; a weak D match, TRBD1 (5 bases). Trimming took off 1 base at V and 7 bases at J, with 14 bases between the two ends. Per the germline V gene, CDR1 is MGHDK and CDR2 is SYGVNS. CDR3 size: 15 residues. CDR3 sequence: CASSEFGGVDQPQHF. The DNA of the CDR3 is TGTGCCAGCAGTGAATTCGGGGGAGTAGACCAGCCCCAGCATTTT.

The chain combines TRBV3-1 (or the pseudogene TRBV3-2) with TRBJ2-7; 15 bases are shared with TRBD2. The CDR3 consists of 21 residues. V shed 3 bases, J shed 0 bases, and the junction held 15 bases outside the gene matches. From germline, CDR1 is LGHDT and CDR2 YNNKEL (reference sequence). The chain's CDR3 is CASSHTKGLAGGLLTSYEQYF. The DNA of the CDR3 is TGTGCCAGCAGCCATACAAAGGGACTAGCGGGGGGCCTACTCACCTCCTACGAGCAGTACTTC.

The chain has TRBV18 and TRBJ2-1; D is tentatively TRBD1 or TRBD2 (5 bases each). This CDR3 has 15 amino acids. Germline lookup yields CDR1 KGHSH and CDR2 LQKENI. Trimming cost V 1 base and J 0 bases, with 7 bases left between them. CDR3 DNA: TGTGCCAGCTCACCACAGGGGAGCTCCTACAATGAGCAGTTCTTC. It yields the protein CASSPQGSSYNEQFF.